Below are 17 T cell receptor beta chains sequenced from a single sample in a study of CD8 T cells in Susac syndrome. Reverse transcription of about 0.45 to 1 ug RNA was carried out with random hexamers. TCRdb re-called the immunoSEQ multiplex PCR reads with MiXCR, one entry per CDR3 protein. The data contain about 210,000 distinct CDR3 sequences, approximately 95% of them singletons. Sequenced: CD4+ T cells from PBMCs. The source of these receptors is a human donor with multiple sclerosis.

The V gene is TRBV6-5, the J gene TRBJ2-7; D ambiguous. The CDR3 extends over 14 amino acids. Germline values: CDR1 MNHEY, CDR2 SVGAGI. V lost 2 bases, J lost 2 bases, and 10 bases lay in between. The CDR3 loop is CASSYRQPTYEQYF. CDR3 in DNA: TGTGCCAGCAGTTACCGCCAGCCTACCTACGAGCAGTACTTC.

This chain connects TRBV10-3 to TRBJ1-2; D is unclear. The germline V gene has CDR1 ENHRY and CDR2 SYGVKD. The CDR3 consists of 16 residues. Trimming shortened V by 4 bases and J by 8 bases, and 23 bases separated the two germline ends. The CDR3 DNA is TGTGCCATCAGTGGGAGCCCCGTTGCGGGGTATGACGGCTACACCTTC. It yields the protein CAISGSPVAGYDGYTF.

The chain uses TRBV29-1 and TRBJ2-2; 9 bases map to TRBD2. After removal of 3 bases from V and 7 bases from J, the junction contained 3 bases not matched to a gene. The germline gives CDR1 SQVTM, CDR2 ANQGSEA. This CDR3 is 13 amino acids long. The CDR3 DNA follows: TGCAGCGTTGATGCGGGAGGGTACGGGGAGCTGTTTTTT. Protein product: CSVDAGGYGELFF.

CDR3 DNA: TGTGCCAGCAGGACAGTTAGCACAGATACGCAGTATTTT. Translation gives CASRTVSTDTQYF. The rearrangement uses TRBV25-1 and TRBJ2-3; perhaps TRBD1 as D (5 bases). The CDR3 loop spans 13 amino acids. Trimming pared 6 bases from V and 0 bases from J, leaving 7 bases between. Germline V gives CDR1 MGHDK, CDR2 SYGVNS.

The chain employs TRBV3-1 and TRBJ2-7; TRBD2 matches 8 bases. In germline, CDR1 is LGHDT, CDR2 YNNKEL (reference sequence). This CDR3 comprises 20 residues. The J segment lost 2 bases and the V segment lost 0 bases, leaving 18 bases of the junction unmatched. CDR3 residues: CASSQDSWELAEKNTYEQYF. CDR3 coding DNA: TGTGCCAGCAGCCAAGATTCGTGGGAACTAGCGGAAAAGAATACCTACGAGCAGTACTTC.

The chain combines TRBV4-1 with TRBJ2-1; 7 nucleotides match TRBD1. The V and J ends lost 5 bases and 5 bases, in that order; junction bases with no gene match: 9. This CDR3 has 15 amino acids. In germline, CDR1 is MGHRA, CDR2 YSYEKL. CDR3 region: CASSSFGTVNNEQFF. The CDR3, as DNA: TGCGCCAGCAGCAGTTTTGGGACAGTTAACAATGAGCAGTTCTTC.

The chain combines TRBV20-1 with TRBJ1-5; TRBD1 is a possible D gene (5 bases). This CDR3 region has 12 residues. Germline values: CDR1 DFQATT, CDR2 SNEGSKA (reference sequence). V shed 3 bases and J shed 5 bases, with 8 bases lying between them. CDR3 residues: CSARMGDQPQHF. The CDR3 region has the DNA TGCAGTGCTAGGATGGGGGATCAGCCCCAGCATTTT.

The V gene is TRBV10-3, the J gene TRBJ2-7; perhaps TRBD1 as D (6 bases). Germline V gene sequence: CDR1 ENHRY, CDR2 SYGVKD. With 8 bases removed from V and 2 bases from J, the gap between germline ends came to 10 bases. The CDR3 contains 12 residues. CDR3 nucleotide sequence: TGTGCCATCCGGGACACCACCTACGAGCAGTACTTC. It codes for CAIRDTTYEQYF.

This clonotype was detected once. The J gene is TRBJ2-7, the V gene TRBV30; D is perhaps TRBD1 (6 bases). The CDR3 covers 14 residues. V was trimmed by 1 base and J by 2 bases, leaving 12 bases between them. Per the germline V gene, CDR1 is GTSNPN and CDR2 is SVGIG (reference sequence). CDR3 loop: CAWSETGSPYEQYF. The CDR3 DNA is TGTGCCTGGAGTGAAACAGGGAGTCCCTACGAGCAGTACTTC.

This clonotype was picked up a small number of times. This chain's CDR3 is CSVETARNEQFF. The CDR3 coding sequence is TGCAGCGTTGAAACGGCCCGCAATGAGCAGTTCTTC. This chain uses TRBV29-1 with TRBJ2-1; D not resolved. Trimming took off 2 bases at V and 6 bases at J, with 8 bases between the two ends. CDR3 length: 12 amino acids. Germline V gene data show CDR1 as SQVTM and CDR2 as ANQGSEA.

The chain links TRBV5-6 to TRBJ2-7, with D tentatively TRBD1 (6 bases). Germline-derived CDR1 and CDR2 are SGHDT and YYEEEE. CDR3 size: 15 residues. V lost 0 bases and J lost 1, with 11 bases in between. The CDR3 DNA sequence: TGTGCCAGCAGCTTGGTTGGACAGAAGTCCTACGAGCAGTACTTC. It specifies CASSLVGQKSYEQYF.

The chain recombines TRBV18 with TRBJ2-3; D is possibly TRBD2 (7 bases). The germline CDR1 and CDR2 sequences are KGHSH and LQKENI. The CDR3 loop spans 16 amino acids. The ends were cut back, 6 bases at V and 2 bases at J, with 18 bases in the middle. The CDR3 sequence is CASSRNSGTNTDTQYF. In DNA, the CDR3 is TGTGCCAGCTCCCGCAACAGCGGGACAAACACAGATACGCAGTATTTT.

The CDR3 region is CASSVAKGMNTEAFF. The CDR3, as DNA: TGTGCCAGCAGCGTAGCCAAGGGAATGAACACTGAAGCTTTCTTT. V is TRBV9 and J is TRBJ1-1; D call uncertain. V lost 0 bases to trimming and J lost 0 bases, with 9 bases between them. From germline, CDR1 is SGDLS and CDR2 YYNGEE. CDR3 length: 15 residues.

The gene calls are TRBV7-2 and TRBJ1-6; 9 bases map to TRBD1. V gave up 6 bases and J gave up 6 bases; unmatched junction bases: 3. This CDR3 has 14 residues. Germline CDR1 SGHTA, CDR2 FQGNSA. In DNA, the CDR3 is TGTGCCAGCAGGTCGGGACAGGGTAATTCACCCCTCCACTTT. The encoded protein is CASRSGQGNSPLHF.

The V call is TRBV7-3, the J call TRBJ1-2; TRBD1 might be the D (6 bases). The CDR3 contains 13 residues. The V gene's germline CDR1 is SGHTA and CDR2 FQGTGA. V was shortened by 3 bases and J by 4 bases, with 9 bases between the two germline ends. This CDR3 is CASSFPQGYGYTF. The DNA for the CDR3 is TGTGCCAGCAGCTTCCCACAGGGCTATGGCTACACCTTC.

The chain is built from TRBV27 and TRBJ2-5; 9 bases map to TRBD2. The CDR3 spans 13 residues. Germline trimming cut 6 bases from V and 5 bases from J; bases unmatched to any gene: 4. Germline V gene sequence: CDR1 MNHEY, CDR2 SMNVEV (reference sequence). Written as DNA, the CDR3 is TGTGCCAGCAGGGGTAGCGGGAGTGAGACCCAGTACTTC. This translates into CASRGSGSETQYF.

The gene calls are TRBV15 and TRBJ1-1; the match to TRBD1 covers 8 bases. CDR3 length: 15 residues. V dropped 3 bases and J dropped 3; count of bases not matched to a gene: 6. Germline CDR1 and CDR2: LNHNV and YYDKDF (reference sequence). This CDR3 is CATSSEQGAYTEAFF. The CDR3 DNA sequence: TGTGCCACCAGCAGCGAGCAGGGGGCGTACACTGAAGCTTTCTTT.